This paragraph reports one TCR beta chain. Its antigen is as yet unknown. PCR used 60 Vbeta primers and 13 Jbeta primers. Clones were read by immunoSEQ multiplex PCR, and TCRdb kept only the in-frame ones, dropping some. The repertoire includes approximately 180,000 clones, 78% of them detected once, and over 10% sits in the top ten. The record originates from a study of cytomegalovirus exposure and HLA in healthy donors. Germline V gene lookup returns CDR1 MNHGY and CDR2 SVAAGI. Between the trimmed V and J ends, which lost 10 bases and 8 bases, there was a span of 17 bases. The CDR3 spans 12 residues. Study results and limitations: A classifier reportedly called cytomegalovirus status with high sensitivity and specificity.

This sequence was found in a woman aged 50 to 65 in good health and CMV-seropositive. The sample was PBMCs. The chain links TRBV6-9 to TRBJ1-2, with D perhaps TRBD1 (6 bases). Here the CDR3 DNA reads TGTGCCATCCCAAAGGGGGTGGGAGGCTACACCTTC. It codes for CAIPKGVGGYTF.